This T cell receptor (beta chain) is drawn from a study of cytomegalovirus exposure and HLA in healthy donors (dated by TCRdb to the late 2010s). About the investigation overall: In an earlier analysis of some 610 of the donors, 250 to 300 Gb of sequence data and 100 million or so unique TCR beta sequences from about 179 million T cells were reported. An early release covering some 640 HLA-typed donors comprised approximately 290 gigabases of sequencing data and 65 million to 100 million unique TCR sequences. Of the 300 to 500 genotyped donors, less than 85% were placed in the genetic ancestry cluster associated with self-reported Caucasian donors. The study aimed to test whether signatures of past pathogen exposure could be identified by cataloging public T cell receptors. The study used immunosequencing to profile the T cell repertoires of some 600 subjects and linked those repertoires to cytomegalovirus serostatus. In addition to the first cohort of around 670 subjects, a separate validation cohort of some 120 different subjects was used. To predict cytomegalovirus infection status, the study brought together high-throughput TCR immunosequencing, statistical association of individual TCRs with disease status, and machine learning. In a later analysis, previously published TCR beta repertoires from 666 donors were re-analyzed and high-resolution HLA genotyping was added so that TCR occurrence patterns could be studied. Rather than using new phenotypic data, the later analysis identified candidate immune exposures from TCR beta sequences and from how often those sequences occurred across donors. To decide whether each TCR beta V gene segment behaved as functional or pseudogenic, an earlier analysis of several hundred of the donors relied on high-throughput TCR beta sequencing. Donor age, sex, ethnicity and CMV serostatus were compiled alongside the repertoire data. A later genetic analysis used genome-wide SNP genotypes for about 65% of the roughly 670 donors, treating that subset as a discovery cohort. Every discovery cohort repertoire had been produced on one sequencing platform. HLA typing covered class I and class II loci at four-digit resolution. The number of donors typed differed by locus, with 629-630 for A, B, C, DRB1 and DQB1, about 500 for DQA1, 606 for DPA1, and about 450 for DPB1. Roughly five DR-DQ haplotypes were handled as single units for association and clustering, since linkage in the cohort was strong. Among about 400 genotyped donors of the cohort, an average of around 250,000 unique TCR beta nucleotide sequences was sequenced per donor, of which about 19% were non-productive. General conclusions and limits of the study: Correlated functional status among segregating V segments might reflect linkage disequilibrium, but an unknown experimental factor could not be ruled out. According to a later analysis, parvovirus B19, influenza, CMV and Epstein-Barr virus appeared linked to several top co-occurrence clusters. The classifier was reported to diagnose cytomegalovirus status with high specificity and sensitivity in both the original cohort and the validation cohort. When HLA alleles, especially DR and DQ, strongly co-occurred, attributing TCR associations to individual alleles was difficult. Sequencing depth was assumed to be roughly uniform across donors in the presence/absence analyses, though that assumption may not hold. Most TCR sequences were seen in very few donors, while some public TCRs were found in many individuals. Most CMV-associated TCR beta chains appeared to be HLA-restricted in a later analysis, and the HLA associations seemed to be driven largely by CMV exposure. The cohort was sequenced for TCR beta chains only, and without alpha or paired-chain data the features that could be detected were limited. In a later genetic analysis, fewer N-insertions in productive TCRs were reported among donors in an Asian-associated ancestry cluster than the approximately 710-donor mean. The earlier analysis of about 600 of the donors excluded around 17 rarely observed V segments, including chromosome 9 orphons, because counts were too low. The 87-base-pair reads could not distinguish some IMGT-functional V segments, including TRBV6-2 and TRBV6-3, so those segments were excluded. A cluster of highly shared sequence variants was judged likely to be a technical artifact of the sequencing pipeline. The study listed 150 to 200 TCR beta chains as associated with cytomegalovirus. Immune exposure information for the cohort was limited to CMV serostatus. In vitro tests confirmed that a few of the cytomegalovirus-associated TCR beta chains recognize cytomegalovirus antigens. Because some donors lacked HLA typing at each locus, the association tests relied only on the typed subset. A later analysis associated about 16,000 TCR beta sequences with specific HLA alleles at a false discovery rate of 0.05. According to the authors, the approach could potentially be generalized to other disease states and immunological phenotypes. In a later analysis, HLA-associated TCR beta chains were found to be more clonally expanded and to have lower generation probabilities than equally common non-associated chains. In a later analysis, TCR association rates were found to vary across HLA loci, with the most associated TCRs seen for DRB1 alleles and the fewest for HLA-C alleles. In an earlier analysis of 587 of the donors, most TCR beta V segments appeared in productive rearrangements about 90% or about 30% of the time, broadly matching IMGT annotations. A further reported finding was that TCR beta sequences accurately predicted the HLA-A and HLA-B alleles for most subjects in the first cohort. An association between a missense DCLRE1C variant and V-gene and J-gene trimming of TCR beta chains was found in a later genetic analysis and replicated in an independent cohort.

Measured from the cysteine to the phenylalanine, the CDR3 is 15 residues long. The retained sequence is limited to the CDR3, 45 bases, with the frame set at the first base. Based on the germline V gene, the CDR1 and CDR2 sequences are LGHNT and FRNRAP. The junction carries 8 bases between V and J, which are trimmed by 2 bases and 0 bases respectively. The cohort consisted of approximately 670 healthy bone marrow donors. At the time of sampling, every cohort member was nominally healthy, though immune exposures that went unrecorded were likely present. The donor was CMV seropositive and belonged to the group of a few hundred seropositive cohort members. A peripheral blood sample was provided by each donor, and peripheral blood mononuclear cells were used for TCR beta sequencing. The Qiagen DNeasy Blood Extraction Kit was used to extract genomic DNA from the blood cell samples. On this clone itself: Its antigen specificity is not known. Base qualities are missing; no much larger clone stands one base away.

Libraries came from the immunoSEQ multiplex PCR assay. For the multiplex PCR, a mixture combining 60 forward primers for TCR Vbeta segments and 13 reverse primers for TCR Jbeta segments was used. The CDR3 region of rearranged TCR beta genes was amplified from genomic DNA with a multiplex PCR assay. The Illumina HiSeq System was used to sequence the amplified TCR beta libraries as 87-base-pair reads. Regarding the original processing steps: A later analysis counted around 72 million unique TCR beta chains across the roughly 700 repertoires, and around 9.9 million of these chains were shared by at least two donors. Raw reads were error-corrected and collapsed into unique sequences with a nearest-neighbor algorithm that merged closely related sequences to remove PCR and sequencing errors. V, D and J gene segments were assigned by aligning CDR3 sequences to IMGT reference sequences. Each retained sequence needed at least a six-nucleotide match to both a V gene segment and a J gene segment. Rearrangements were called productive when the CDR3 lacked stop codons and stayed in frame with V and J; all others were non-productive. CDR3 was defined according to IMGT convention as the region running from the second conserved V-encoded cysteine to the conserved J-encoded phenylalanine. In an earlier analysis of roughly 610 of the donors, sequences lacking an unambiguous match to a single V gene segment were excluded. In an earlier analysis of several hundred of the donors, a V segment was called functional when productive rearrangements were above 56.7%, and segregating when the standard deviation between donors exceeded 5%. To diagnose cytomegalovirus status from the catalog of TCR beta chain sequences, a statistical classification framework was built. A later analysis assigned V and J genes by comparing TCR nucleotide sequences with IMGT/GENE-DB human TR gene sequences. A later analysis assigned CDR3 sequences and most-parsimonious VDJ recombination scenarios with the TCRdist pipeline. A later analysis defined each TCR beta chain by its CDR3 amino acid sequence plus V-gene family, and excluded reads lacking a unique V-gene family. A later analysis removed 592 highly shared, low-generation-probability nucleotide sequences to deal with suspected cross-contamination and a sequencing artifact. In a later analysis, a clonal expansion index was calculated for each public chain from normalized within-repertoire ranks of inferred template counts. A later analysis computed generation probabilities with a VDJ recombination model fitted to out-of-frame rearrangements, and checked the results against IGoR. In a later analysis, TCR-TCR, TCR-HLA and TCR-CMV co-occurrence was scored with hypergeometric tests, and a repertoire-size bias correction was applied to TCR pairs. A later analysis estimated false discovery rates by permuting HLA or CMV assignments 20 times. In a later analysis, co-occurring TCRs were grouped with DBSCAN, and TCRdist sequence similarity was added when clustering was performed within HLA-allele-positive subsets. Repertoires with fewer than 30,000 or more than 120,000 public chains, plus five repertoires with anomalous nucleotide sharing, were excluded from co-occurrence clustering. This immuneACCESS table, as held by TCRdb, lists in-frame sequences with V and J called but not all clones. Of the missing ones, under half trace to an unresolved V gene in checked studies; the others have no known cause. V, J and clone size are taken as reported in that table, and D and trimming were inferred from the DNA itself. The sample includes approximately 150,000 clones, with nearly 70% observed a single time. Jointly, the top ten make up around 9.3% of the sample.

The sample consisted of PBMCs. This receptor was taken from a man aged 30 to 45 in good health and CMV-seropositive. The chain is encoded by TRBV12-5 joined to TRBJ1-3, with no D gene named confidently. The bases are TGTGCTAGTGGTTTGTCAGGCGACTCTGGAAACACCATATATTTT. The resulting protein is CASGLSGDSGNTIYF.